Here is one TCR beta chain with its context. Its antigen is not identified. This specimen belongs to a study of T cell responses to AZD1222 COVID-19 vaccine. The CDR3 covers 16 residues. Trimming left V 0 bases short and J 4 bases short, with 18 bases between. Germline CDR1 reads GTSNPN; CDR2 reads SVGIG (reference sequence). Study-wide results and limits: The study reported that nearly half of spike-specific TCRs target unmutated variant regions. Samples come after the peak T cell response, not at day 14. It should be noted that donors were predominantly white British and more often female, and clonal diversity was possibly underestimated. AZD1222 recipients seropositive at baseline numbered only six or seven.

Here immunoSEQ multiplex PCR was the method, and the copy in TCRdb shows in-frame clones only, minus some. This repertoire shows 77,000 or so clones, 75% to 95% found once; its top ten account for 28%. This receptor was taken from an adult who received the AZD1222 COVID-19 vaccine. The V call is TRBV30, the J call TRBJ1-2; maybe TRBD1 (6 bases). This specimen consisted of peripheral blood, obtained 28 days after the second AZD1222 dose. The CDR3 is CAWSVPPPGDPYGYTF. In DNA, the CDR3 is TGTGCCTGGAGTGTCCCCCCACCAGGGGATCCCTATGGCTACACCTTC.